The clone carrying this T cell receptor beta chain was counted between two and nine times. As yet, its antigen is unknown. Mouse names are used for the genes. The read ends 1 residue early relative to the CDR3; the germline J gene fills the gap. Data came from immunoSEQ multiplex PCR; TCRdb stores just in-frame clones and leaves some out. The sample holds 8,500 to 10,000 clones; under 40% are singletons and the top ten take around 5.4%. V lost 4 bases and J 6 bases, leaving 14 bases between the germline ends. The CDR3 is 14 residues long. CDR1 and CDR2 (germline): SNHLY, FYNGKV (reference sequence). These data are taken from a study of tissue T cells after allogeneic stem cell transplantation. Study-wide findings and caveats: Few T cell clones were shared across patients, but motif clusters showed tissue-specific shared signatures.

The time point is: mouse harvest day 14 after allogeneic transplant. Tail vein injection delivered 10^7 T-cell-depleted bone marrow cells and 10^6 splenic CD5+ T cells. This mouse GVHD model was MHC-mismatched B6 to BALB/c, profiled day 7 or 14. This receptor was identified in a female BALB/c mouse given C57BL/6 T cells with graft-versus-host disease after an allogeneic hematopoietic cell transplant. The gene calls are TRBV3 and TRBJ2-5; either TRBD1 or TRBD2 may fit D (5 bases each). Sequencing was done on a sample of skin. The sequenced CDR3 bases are TGTGCCAGCAGCTCCCTGGGACGGGAGGACACCCAGTAC. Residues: CASSSLGREDTQY. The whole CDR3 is CASSSLGREDTQYF.